This TCR beta chain was found in a study of blood T cell repertoires in COVID-19. Whole-study context: Spain, Italy and the United States supplied samples that represented acute and convalescent COVID-19. Sources were T cells, B-cell-depleted T cells, or PBMCs; the material itself was cDNA or gDNA.

The germline V gene has CDR1 MNHNS and CDR2 SASEGT. The CDR3 spans 14 residues. Deletions cut 1 base from V and 7 bases from J, with 11 bases between. Original processing notes: The assay estimated nucleated cells by amplifying reference gene primers. Sequenced by immunoSEQ multiplex PCR; TCRdb stores in-frame clones only, minus some. The V and J calls and clone size come from that table; D and trimming were worked out from the DNA. The table lists about 200,000 clones, 70% to 90% of them singletons. The source is a woman between 35 and 50 years old who had recovered from COVID-19. The sample was peripheral blood. This rearrangement joins TRBV6-1 to TRBJ1-3; D is ambiguous. CDR3 bases: TGTGCCAGCAGTGAAGAGCCGGGAGACAACACCATATATTTT. Translation: CASSEEPGDNTIYF.